The clone carrying this T cell receptor beta chain came up once. No antigen is known for it. This sample stems from a study of cytomegalovirus exposure and HLA in healthy donors. Overall study findings and caveats: Later analysis associated a missense DCLRE1C variant with TCR beta V- and J-gene trimming.

With 5 bases removed from V and 5 bases from J, the gap between germline ends came to 17 bases. CDR3 length: 15 amino acids. CDR1 is SGHRS and CDR2 is YFSETQ in the germline V gene. PCR used 60 Vbeta primers and 13 Jbeta primers. This table comes from immunoSEQ multiplex PCR, and its TCRdb copy is limited to in-frame clones, with some not included. The sample has 110,000 to 150,000 clones, about 72% seen once. This TCR was recovered from a man aged 60 to 75 in good health and CMV-seronegative. The sample consisted of PBMCs. This sequence joins TRBV5-1 and TRBJ2-1, with D perhaps matching TRBD1 (5 bases). CDR3 nucleotide sequence: TGCGCCAGCAGTCCCCCCCAGGCAGGGAACAATGAGCAGTTCTTC. Translating it yields CASSPPQAGNNEQFF.